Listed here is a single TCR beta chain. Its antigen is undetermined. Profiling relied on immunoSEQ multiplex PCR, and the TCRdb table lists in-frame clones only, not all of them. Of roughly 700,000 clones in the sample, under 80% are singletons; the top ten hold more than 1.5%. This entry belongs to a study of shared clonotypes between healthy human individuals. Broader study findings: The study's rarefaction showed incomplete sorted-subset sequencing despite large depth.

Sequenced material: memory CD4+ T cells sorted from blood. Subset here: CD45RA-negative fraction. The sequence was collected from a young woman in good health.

In DNA, the CDR3 is TGCGCCAGCAGCCGCTTGGTGGGAACAGAGACCCAGTACTTC. Amino acid sequence: CASSRLVGTETQYF. The genes are TRBV5-1 and TRBJ2-5, with no clear D. The CDR3 spans 14 residues. Deletions cut 4 bases from V and 4 bases from J, with 14 bases between. Germline V gene lookup returns CDR1 SGHRS and CDR2 YFSETQ.